This TCR beta chain was recorded in a study of T cell repertoires in cytomegalovirus infection. Study outcomes and limitations: Summed frequency of shared TCR beta families picked out CMV carriers who also had the relevant HLA. HLA-C-restricted CMV clonotypes gave the most frequent clonotype in two of eight donors.

The sample holds many counts of this clonotype. Its antigen is currently unknown. In TCRdb, the reads were re-called with MiXCR into one record per CDR3 protein. Of about 330,000 distinct CDR3 sequences in the sample, 9.5% were seen once. Trimming took off 4 bases at V and 8 bases at J, with 19 bases between the two ends. Germline assignment: CDR1 SGHTA and CDR2 FQGNSA. The CDR3 has 15 residues. Sequenced input: PBMCs. The clonotype originates from a human donor in good health (CMV status not recorded). Some clones in this sample may be carry-over from other donors' samples. V is TRBV7-2 and J is TRBJ2-3; D is perhaps TRBD2 (6 bases). CDR3 residues: CASSSQAAGRITQYF. The CDR3 bases are TGTGCCAGCAGCTCCCAAGCGGCGGGGCGGATTACGCAGTATTTT.